This T cell receptor beta chain was captured in a study of regulatory T cells in long-lasting Graves disease. Time point specified: persistent/refractory GD, antithyroid drugs over 5 years with positive TRAb. The authors made the TCR library using RNA they extracted from PBMCs. The germline V gene encodes CDR1 SGHRS and CDR2 YFSETQ. The CDR3 runs to 13 residues. Trimming cost V 5 bases and J 0 bases, with 8 bases left between them. Relying on iRepertoire HTBI primers and Arm-PCR of CDR3 regions, the team built TCR beta libraries. A single record per CDR3 protein comes from TCRdb applying MiXCR to the multiplex PCR reads. In the table there are roughly 450,000 distinct CDR3 sequences, 23% of which are singletons. This clonotype was detected only a few times.

This specimen was peripheral blood mononuclear cells (PBMCs), taken when the disease was refractory, from a patient treated with antithyroid drugs. The chain carries TRBV5-1 and TRBJ2-5; tentative D call: TRBD2 (6 bases). The origin of this receptor is a female donor with Graves disease. CDR3 sequence (DNA): TGCGCCAGCAGGTCGGGGGACCAAGAGACCCAGTACTTC. Translation gives CASRSGDQETQYF.